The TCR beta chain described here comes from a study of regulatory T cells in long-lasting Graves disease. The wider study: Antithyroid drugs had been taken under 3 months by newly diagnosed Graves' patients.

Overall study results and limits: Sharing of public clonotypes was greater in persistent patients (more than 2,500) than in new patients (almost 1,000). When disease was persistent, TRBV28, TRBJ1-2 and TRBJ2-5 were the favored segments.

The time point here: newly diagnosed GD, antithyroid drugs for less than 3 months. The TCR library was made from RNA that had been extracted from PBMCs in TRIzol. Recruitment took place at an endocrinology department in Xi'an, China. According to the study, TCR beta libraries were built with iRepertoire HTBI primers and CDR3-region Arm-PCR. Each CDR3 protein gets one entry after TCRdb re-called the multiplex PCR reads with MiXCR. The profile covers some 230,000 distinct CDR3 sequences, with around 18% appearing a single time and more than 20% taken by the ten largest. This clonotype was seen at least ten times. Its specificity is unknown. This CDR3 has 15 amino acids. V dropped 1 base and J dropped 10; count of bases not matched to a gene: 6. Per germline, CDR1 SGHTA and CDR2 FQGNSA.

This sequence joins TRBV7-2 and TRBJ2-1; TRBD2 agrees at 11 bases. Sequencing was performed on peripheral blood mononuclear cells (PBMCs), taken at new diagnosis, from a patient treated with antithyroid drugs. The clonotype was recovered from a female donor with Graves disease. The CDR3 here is CASSLVRLAGREQFF. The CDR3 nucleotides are TGTGCCAGCAGCTTAGTTAGACTAGCGGGACGAGAGCAGTTCTTC.